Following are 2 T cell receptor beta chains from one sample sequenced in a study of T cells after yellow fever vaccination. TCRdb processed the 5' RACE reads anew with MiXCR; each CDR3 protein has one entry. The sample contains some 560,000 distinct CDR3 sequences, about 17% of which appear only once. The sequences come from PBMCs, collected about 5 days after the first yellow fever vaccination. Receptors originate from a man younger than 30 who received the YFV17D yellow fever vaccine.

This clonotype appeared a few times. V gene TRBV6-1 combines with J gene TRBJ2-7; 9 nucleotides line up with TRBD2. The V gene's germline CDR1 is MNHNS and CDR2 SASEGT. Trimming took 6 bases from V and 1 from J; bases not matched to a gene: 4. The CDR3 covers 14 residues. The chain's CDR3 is CASRFSGGSYEQYV. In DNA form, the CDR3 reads TGTGCCAGCAGATTTAGCGGGGGTTCCTACGAGCAGTACGTC.

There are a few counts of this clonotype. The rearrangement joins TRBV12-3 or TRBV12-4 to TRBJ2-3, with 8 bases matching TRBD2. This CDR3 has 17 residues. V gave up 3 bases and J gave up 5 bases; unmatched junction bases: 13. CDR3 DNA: TGTGCCAGCAGTTTCAGGCGGGGGTATCGGGGGGGAGATACGCAGTATTTT. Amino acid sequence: CASSFRRGYRGGDTQYF.